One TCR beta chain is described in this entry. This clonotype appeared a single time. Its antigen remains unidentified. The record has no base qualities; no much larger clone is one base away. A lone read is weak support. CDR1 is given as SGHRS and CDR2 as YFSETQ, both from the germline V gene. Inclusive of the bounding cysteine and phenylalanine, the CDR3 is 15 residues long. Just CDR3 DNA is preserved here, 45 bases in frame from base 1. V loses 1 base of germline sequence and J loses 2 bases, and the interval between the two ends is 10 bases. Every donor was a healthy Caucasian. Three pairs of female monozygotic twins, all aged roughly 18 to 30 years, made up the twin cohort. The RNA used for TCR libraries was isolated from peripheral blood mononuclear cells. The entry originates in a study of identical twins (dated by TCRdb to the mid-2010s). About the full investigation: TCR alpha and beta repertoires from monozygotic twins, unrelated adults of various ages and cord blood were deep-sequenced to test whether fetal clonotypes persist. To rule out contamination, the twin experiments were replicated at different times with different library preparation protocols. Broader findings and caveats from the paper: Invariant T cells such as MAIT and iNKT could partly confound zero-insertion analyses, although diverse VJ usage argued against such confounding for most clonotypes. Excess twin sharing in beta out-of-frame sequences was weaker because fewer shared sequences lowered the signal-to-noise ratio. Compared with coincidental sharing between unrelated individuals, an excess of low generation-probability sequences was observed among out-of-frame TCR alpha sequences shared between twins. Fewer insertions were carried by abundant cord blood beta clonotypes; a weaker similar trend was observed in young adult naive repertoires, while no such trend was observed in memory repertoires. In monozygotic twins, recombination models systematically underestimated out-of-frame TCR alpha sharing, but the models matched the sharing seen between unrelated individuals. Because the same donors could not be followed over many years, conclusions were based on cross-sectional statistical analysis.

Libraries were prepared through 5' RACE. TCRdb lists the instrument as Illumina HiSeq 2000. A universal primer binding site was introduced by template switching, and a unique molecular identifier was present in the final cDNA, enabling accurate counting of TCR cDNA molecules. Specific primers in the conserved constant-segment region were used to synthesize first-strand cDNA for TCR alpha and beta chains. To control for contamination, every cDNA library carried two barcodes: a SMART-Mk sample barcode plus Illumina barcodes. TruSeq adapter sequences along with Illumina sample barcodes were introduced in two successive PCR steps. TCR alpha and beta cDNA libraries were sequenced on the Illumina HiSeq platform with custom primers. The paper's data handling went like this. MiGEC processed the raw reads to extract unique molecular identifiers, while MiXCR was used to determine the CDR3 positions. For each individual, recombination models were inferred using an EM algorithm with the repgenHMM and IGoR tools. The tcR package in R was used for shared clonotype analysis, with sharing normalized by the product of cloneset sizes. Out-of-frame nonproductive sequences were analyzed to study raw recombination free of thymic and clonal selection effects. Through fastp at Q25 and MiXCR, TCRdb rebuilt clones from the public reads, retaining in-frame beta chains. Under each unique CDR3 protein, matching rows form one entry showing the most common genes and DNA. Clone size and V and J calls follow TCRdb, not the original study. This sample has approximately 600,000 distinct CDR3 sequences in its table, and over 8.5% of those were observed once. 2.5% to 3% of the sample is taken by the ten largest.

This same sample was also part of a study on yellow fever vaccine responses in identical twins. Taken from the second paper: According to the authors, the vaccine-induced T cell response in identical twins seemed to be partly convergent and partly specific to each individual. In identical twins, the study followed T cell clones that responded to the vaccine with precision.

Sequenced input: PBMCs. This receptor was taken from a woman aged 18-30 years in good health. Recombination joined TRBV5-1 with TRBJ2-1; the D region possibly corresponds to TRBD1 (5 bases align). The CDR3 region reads CASSLQGDPYNEQFF. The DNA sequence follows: TGCGCCAGCAGCTTGCAGGGTGACCCCTACAATGAGCAGTTCTTC.